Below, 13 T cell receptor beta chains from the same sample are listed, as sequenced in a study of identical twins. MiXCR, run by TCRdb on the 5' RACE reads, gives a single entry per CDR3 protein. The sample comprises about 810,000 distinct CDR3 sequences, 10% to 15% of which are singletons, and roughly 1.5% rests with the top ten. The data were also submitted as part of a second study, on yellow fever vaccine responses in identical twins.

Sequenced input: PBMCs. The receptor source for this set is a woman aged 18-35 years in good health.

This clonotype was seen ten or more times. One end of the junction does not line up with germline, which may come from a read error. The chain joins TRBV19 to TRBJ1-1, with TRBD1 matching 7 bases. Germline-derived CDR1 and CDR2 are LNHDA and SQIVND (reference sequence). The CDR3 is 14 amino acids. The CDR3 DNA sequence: TGCGCCAGCAGCATACAGGGGCTGAACACTGAAGCTTTCTTT. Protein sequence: CASSIQGLNTEAFF.

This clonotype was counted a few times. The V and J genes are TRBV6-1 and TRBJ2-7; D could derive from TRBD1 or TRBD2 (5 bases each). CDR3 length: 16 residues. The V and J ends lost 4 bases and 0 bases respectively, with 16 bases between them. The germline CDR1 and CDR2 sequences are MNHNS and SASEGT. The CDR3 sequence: CASSASGALSSYEQYF. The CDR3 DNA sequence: TGTGCCAGCAGTGCTTCCGGGGCCTTGAGCTCCTACGAGCAGTACTTC.

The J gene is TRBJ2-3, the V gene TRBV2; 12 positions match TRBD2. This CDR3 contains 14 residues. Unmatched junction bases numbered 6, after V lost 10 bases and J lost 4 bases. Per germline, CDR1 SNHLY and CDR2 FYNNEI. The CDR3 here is CATSGGALADTQYF. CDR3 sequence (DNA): TGTGCCACTAGCGGGGGGGCCCTCGCAGATACGCAGTATTTT.

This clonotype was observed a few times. CDR3 sequence (DNA): TGTGCCATCAGCACTCTCGGGGCGGACACCGGGGAGCTGTTTTTT. Its translation is CAISTLGADTGELFF. V usage is TRBV10-3 and J usage is TRBJ2-2; possibly TRBD1 or TRBD2 for D (5 bases each). The ends were cut back, 6 bases at V and 3 bases at J, with 14 bases in the middle. The CDR3 runs to 15 residues. Germline V gives CDR1 ENHRY, CDR2 SYGVKD.

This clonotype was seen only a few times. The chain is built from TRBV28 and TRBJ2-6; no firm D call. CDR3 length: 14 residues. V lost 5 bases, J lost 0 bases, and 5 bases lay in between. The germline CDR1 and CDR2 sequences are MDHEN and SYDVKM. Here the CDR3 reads CASSPYSGANVLTF. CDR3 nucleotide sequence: TGTGCCAGCAGTCCTTACTCTGGGGCCAACGTCCTGACTTTC.

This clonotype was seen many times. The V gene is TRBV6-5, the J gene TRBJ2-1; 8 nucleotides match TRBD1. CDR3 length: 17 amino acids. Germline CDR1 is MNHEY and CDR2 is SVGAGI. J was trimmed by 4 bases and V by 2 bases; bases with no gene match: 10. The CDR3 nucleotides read TGTGCCAGCAGTTACGTGCAGGGGGCGGCGGAGTACAATGAGCAGTTCTTC. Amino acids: CASSYVQGAAEYNEQFF.

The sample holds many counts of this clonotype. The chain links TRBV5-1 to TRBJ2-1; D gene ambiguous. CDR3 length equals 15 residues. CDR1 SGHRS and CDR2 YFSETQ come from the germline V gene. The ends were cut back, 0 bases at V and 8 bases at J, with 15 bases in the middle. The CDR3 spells CASSLGQVAIHEQFF. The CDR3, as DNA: TGCGCCAGCAGCTTGGGACAAGTTGCGATTCATGAGCAGTTCTTC.

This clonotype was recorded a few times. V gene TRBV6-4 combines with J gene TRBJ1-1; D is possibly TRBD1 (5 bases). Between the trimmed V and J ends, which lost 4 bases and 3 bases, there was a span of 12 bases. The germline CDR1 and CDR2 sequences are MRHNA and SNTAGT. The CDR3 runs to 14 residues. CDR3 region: CASSVARGDTEAFF. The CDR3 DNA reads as TGTGCCAGCAGTGTGGCCCGGGGGGACACTGAAGCTTTCTTT.

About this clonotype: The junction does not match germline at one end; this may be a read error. In nucleotides, the CDR3 is TGTGCCAGCAGCTGGGGGACAGGGCGCACCGGGGGGCTGTTTTTT. This codes for CASSWGTGRTGGLFF. The chain has TRBV5-5 and TRBJ2-2; 9 nucleotides line up with TRBD1. CDR3 length: 15 amino acids. Germline values: CDR1 SGHKS, CDR2 YYEKEE (reference sequence). Complete variable domain (other parts from reference TRBV5-5 and TRBJ2-2): DAGVTQSPTHLIKTRGQQVTLRCSPISGHKSVSWYQQVLGQGPQFIFQYYEKEERGRGNFPDRFSARQFPNYSSELNVNALLLGDSALYLCASSWGTGRTGGLFFGEGSRLTVL.

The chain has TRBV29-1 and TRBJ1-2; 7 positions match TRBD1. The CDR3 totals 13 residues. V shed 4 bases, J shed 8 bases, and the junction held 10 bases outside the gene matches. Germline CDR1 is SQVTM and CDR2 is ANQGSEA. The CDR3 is CSVVGDRVGGYTF. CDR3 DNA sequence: TGCAGCGTTGTAGGTGACAGGGTGGGAGGCTACACCTTC.

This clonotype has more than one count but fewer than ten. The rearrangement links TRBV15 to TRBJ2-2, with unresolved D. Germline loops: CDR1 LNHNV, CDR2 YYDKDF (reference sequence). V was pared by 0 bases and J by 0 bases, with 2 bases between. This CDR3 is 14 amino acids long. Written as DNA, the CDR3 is TGTGCCACCAGCAGAGACCCGAACACCGGGGAGCTGTTTTTT. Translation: CATSRDPNTGELFF.

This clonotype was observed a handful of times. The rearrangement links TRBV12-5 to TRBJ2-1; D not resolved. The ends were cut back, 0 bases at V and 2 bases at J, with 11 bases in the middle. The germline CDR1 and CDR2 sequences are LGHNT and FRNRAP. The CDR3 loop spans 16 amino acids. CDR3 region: CASGLVLAAAYNEQFF. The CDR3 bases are TGTGCTAGTGGTTTGGTACTGGCGGCGGCCTACAATGAGCAGTTCTTC.

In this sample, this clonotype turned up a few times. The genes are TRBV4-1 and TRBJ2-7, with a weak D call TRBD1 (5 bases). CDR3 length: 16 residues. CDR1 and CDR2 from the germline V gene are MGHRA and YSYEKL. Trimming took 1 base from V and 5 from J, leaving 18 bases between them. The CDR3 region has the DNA TGCGCCAGCAGCCAAGGTCGACAGACCCTAGGCGACGAGCAGTACTTC. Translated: CASSQGRQTLGDEQYF.